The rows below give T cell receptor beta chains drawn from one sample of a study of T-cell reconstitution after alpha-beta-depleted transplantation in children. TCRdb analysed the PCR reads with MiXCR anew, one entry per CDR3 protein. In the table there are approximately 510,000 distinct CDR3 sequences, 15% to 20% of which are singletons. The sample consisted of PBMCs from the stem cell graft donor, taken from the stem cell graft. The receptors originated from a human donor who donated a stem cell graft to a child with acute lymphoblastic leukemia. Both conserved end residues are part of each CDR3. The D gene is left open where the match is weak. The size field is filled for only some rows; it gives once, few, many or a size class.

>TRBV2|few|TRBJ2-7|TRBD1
CASITGTGSYEQYF
TGTGCCAGCATAACCGGGACAGGTTCTTACGAGCAGTACTTC
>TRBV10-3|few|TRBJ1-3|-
CAIRPDSSGNTIYF
TGTGCCATCAGGCCGGACAGCTCTGGAAACACCATATATTTT
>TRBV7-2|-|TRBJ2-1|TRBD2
CASSLMASGSIGNEQFF
TGTGCCAGCAGCTTAATGGCTAGCGGGAGTATAGGCAATGAGCAGTTCTTC
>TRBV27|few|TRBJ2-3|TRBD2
CASSLGWGLADTQYF
TGTGCCAGCAGTCTTGGGTGGGGACTAGCAGATACGCAGTATTTT
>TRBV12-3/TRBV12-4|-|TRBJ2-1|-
CASSFRDFMKMDNEQFF
TGTGCCAGCAGTTTCAGGGACTTTATGAAGATGGACAATGAGCAGTTCTTC
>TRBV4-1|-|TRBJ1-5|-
CASSQDEWNQPQHF
TGCGCCAGCAGCCAAGATGAGTGGAACCAGCCCCAGCATTTT
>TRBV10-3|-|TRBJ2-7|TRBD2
CAIGGGYEQYF
TGTGCCATCGGGGGGGGTTACGAGCAGTACTTC
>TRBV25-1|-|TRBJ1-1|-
CASTQNGGQGGTEAFF
TGTGCCAGCACTCAAAACGGGGGGCAGGGAGGCACTGAAGCTTTCTTT
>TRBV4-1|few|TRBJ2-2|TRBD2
CASSLLAATPNTGELFF
TGCGCCAGCAGCCTTCTAGCGGCGACCCCTAACACCGGGGAGCTGTTTTTT
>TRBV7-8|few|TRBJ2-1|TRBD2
CASSFNRDYPISEQFF
TGTGCCAGCAGCTTCAACCGGGACTACCCCATCAGTGAGCAGTTCTTC
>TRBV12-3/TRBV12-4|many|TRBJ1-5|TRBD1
CASSADRGQPQHF
TGTGCCAGCAGTGCGGACAGGGGACAGCCCCAGCATTTT
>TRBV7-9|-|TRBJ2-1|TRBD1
CASSHRGYNEQFF
TGTGCCAGCAGCCACAGGGGCTACAATGAGCAGTTCTTC
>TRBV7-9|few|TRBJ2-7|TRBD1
CASSSPGTGPYEQYF
TGTGCCAGCAGCTCTCCCGGGACAGGGCCCTACGAGCAGTACTTC
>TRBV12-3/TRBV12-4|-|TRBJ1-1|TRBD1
CASSKGQLGAFF
TGTGCCAGCAGTAAGGGACAGTTGGGAGCTTTCTTT